Listed here are 2 T cell receptor beta chains from one sample, sequenced in a study of T cells after posttransplantation cyclophosphamide. Sequencing was performed with immunoSEQ multiplex PCR; in TCRdb, only in-frame clones are kept and a portion is missing. This table holds tens of thousands of clones, about 94% found once. The material sequenced was PBMCs. These receptor sequences come from a woman aged 25 to 39 in good health and a related stem cell transplant donor.

This chain connects TRBV19 to TRBJ2-7; 7 bases map to TRBD1. The junction had 6 bases not matched to a gene; V was cut back by 2 bases and J by 5 bases. The V gene's germline CDR1 is LNHDA and CDR2 SQIVND (reference sequence). The length of the CDR3 is 14 residues. The CDR3 sequence is CASSITGDGNEQYF. For the CDR3, the DNA is TGTGCCAGTAGTATAACAGGGGATGGGAACGAGCAGTACTTC.

This clone was observed once. This rearrangement joins TRBV9 to TRBJ2-2, with TRBD2 matching over 7 bases. Germline values: CDR1 SGDLS, CDR2 YYNGEE. V trimming: 3 bases; J trimming: 4 bases; junction bases outside the gene matches: 9. The length of the CDR3 is 16 residues. CDR3 coding DNA: TGTGCCAGCAGCGACTCAAGCGGGGTGGGCACCGGGGAGCTGTTTTTT. It encodes CASSDSSGVGTGELFF.